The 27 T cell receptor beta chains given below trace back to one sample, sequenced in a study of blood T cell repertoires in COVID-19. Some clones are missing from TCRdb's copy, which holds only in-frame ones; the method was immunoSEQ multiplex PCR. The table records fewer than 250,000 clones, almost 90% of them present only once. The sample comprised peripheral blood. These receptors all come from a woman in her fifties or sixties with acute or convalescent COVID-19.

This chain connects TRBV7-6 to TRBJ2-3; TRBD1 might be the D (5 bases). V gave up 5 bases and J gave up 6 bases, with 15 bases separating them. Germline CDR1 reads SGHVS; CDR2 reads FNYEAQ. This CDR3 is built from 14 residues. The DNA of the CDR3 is TGTGCCAGCAGCACAAGACAGATTGTTGATACGCAGTATTTT. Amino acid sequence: CASSTRQIVDTQYF.

DNA for the CDR3: TGTGCCAGCAGCTTAAGGGACAGGGATGAAAAACTGTTTTTT. It specifies CASSLRDRDEKLFF. This chain connects TRBV7-8 to TRBJ1-4, with 9 nucleotides matching TRBD1. The germline CDR1 and CDR2 sequences are SGHVS and FQNEAQ. The CDR3 is 14 amino acids. V lost 2 bases to trimming and J lost 6 bases; unmatched junction nucleotides: 1.

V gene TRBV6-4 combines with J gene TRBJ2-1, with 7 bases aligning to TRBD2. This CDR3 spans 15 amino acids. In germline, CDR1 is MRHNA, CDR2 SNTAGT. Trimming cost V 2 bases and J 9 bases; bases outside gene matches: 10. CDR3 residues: CASSDEAGVTGEQFF. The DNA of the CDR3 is TGTGCCAGCAGTGACGAGGCGGGAGTCACTGGTGAGCAGTTCTTC.

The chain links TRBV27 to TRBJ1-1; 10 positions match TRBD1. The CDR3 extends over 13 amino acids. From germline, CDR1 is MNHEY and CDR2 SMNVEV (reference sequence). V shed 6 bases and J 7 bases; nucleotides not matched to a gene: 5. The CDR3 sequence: CASRGTGAVEAFF. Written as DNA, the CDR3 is TGTGCCAGCAGGGGGACAGGGGCGGTTGAAGCTTTCTTT.

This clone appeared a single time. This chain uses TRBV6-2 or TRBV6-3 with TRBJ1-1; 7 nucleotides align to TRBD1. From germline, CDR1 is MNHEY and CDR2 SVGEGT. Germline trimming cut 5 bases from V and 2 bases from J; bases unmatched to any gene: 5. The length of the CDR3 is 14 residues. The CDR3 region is CASSLDRPNTEAFF. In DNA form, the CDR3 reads TGTGCCAGCAGTCTGGACAGGCCCAACACTGAAGCTTTCTTT.

CDR3 loop: CASRDRGSYNSPLHF. CDR3 DNA sequence: TGTGCCAGCAGGGACAGGGGGTCCTATAATTCACCCCTCCACTTT. The chain uses TRBV6-5 and TRBJ1-6; 10 positions agree with TRBD1. Germline V gene lookup returns CDR1 MNHEY and CDR2 SVGAGI. The V and J ends lost 6 bases and 1 base, in that order; junction bases with no gene match: 0. This CDR3 is 15 amino acids long.

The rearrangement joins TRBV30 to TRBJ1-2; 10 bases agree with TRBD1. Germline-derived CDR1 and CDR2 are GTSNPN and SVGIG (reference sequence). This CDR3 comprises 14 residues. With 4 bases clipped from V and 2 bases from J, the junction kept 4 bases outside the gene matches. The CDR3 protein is CAWNGGQGNYGYTF. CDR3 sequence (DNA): TGTGCCTGGAATGGGGGACAGGGGAACTATGGCTACACCTTC. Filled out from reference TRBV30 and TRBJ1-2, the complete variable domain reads SQTIHQWPATLVQPVGSPLSLECTVEGTSNPNLYWYRQAAGRGLQLLFYSVGIGQISSEVPQNLSASRPQDRQFILSSKKLLLSDSGFYLCAWNGGQGNYGYTFGSGTRLTVV.

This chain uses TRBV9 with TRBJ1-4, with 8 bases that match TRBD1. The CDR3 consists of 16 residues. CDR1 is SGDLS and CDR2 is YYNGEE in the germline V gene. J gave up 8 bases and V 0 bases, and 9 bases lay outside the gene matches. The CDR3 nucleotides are TGTGCCAGCAGCGTAGAGGACAGGGCCCCTTGGGAAAAACTGTTTTTT. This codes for CASSVEDRAPWEKLFF.

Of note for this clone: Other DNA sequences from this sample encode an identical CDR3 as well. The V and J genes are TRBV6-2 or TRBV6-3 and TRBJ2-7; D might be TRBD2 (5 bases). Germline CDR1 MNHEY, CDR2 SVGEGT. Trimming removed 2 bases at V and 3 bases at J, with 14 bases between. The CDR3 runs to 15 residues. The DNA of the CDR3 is TGTGCCAGCAGTTACAGCGGCAGGAGGAGCTACGAGCAGTACTTC. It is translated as CASSYSGRRSYEQYF.

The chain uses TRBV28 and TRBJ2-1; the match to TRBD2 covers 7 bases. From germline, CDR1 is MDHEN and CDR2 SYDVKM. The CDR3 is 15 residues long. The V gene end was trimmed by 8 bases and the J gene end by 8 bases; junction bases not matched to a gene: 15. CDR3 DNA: TGTGCCAGCCTGACGTGGGCGGGAGTATCAGATGAGCAGTTCTTC. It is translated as CASLTWAGVSDEQFF.

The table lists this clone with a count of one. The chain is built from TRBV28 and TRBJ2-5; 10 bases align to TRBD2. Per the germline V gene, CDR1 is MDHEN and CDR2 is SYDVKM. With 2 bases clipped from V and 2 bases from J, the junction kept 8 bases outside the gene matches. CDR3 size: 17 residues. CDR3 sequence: CASSLRASGRRQETQYF. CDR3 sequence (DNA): TGTGCCAGCAGTTTAAGGGCTAGCGGGAGACGGCAAGAGACCCAGTACTTC.

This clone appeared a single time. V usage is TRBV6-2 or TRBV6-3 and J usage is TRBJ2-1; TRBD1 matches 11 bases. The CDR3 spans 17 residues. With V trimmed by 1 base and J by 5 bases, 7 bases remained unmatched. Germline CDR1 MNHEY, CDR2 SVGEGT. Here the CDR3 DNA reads TGTGCCAGCAGTTACTGGAGGACAGGGGGCTTGAACAATGAGCAGTTCTTC. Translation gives CASSYWRTGGLNNEQFF.

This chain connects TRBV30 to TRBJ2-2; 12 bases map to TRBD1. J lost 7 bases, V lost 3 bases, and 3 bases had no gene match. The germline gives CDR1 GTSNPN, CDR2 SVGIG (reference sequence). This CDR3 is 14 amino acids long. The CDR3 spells CAWSGTGGNGELFF. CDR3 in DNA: TGTGCCTGGAGCGGGACAGGGGGCAACGGGGAGCTGTTTTTT.

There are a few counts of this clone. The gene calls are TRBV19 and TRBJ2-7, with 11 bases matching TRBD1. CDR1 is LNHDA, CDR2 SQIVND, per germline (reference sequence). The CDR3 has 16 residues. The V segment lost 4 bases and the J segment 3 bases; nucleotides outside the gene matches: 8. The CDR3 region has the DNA TGTGCCAGTAGTACCTATACCGGGACAGGGGGCTACGAGCAGTACTTC. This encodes CASSTYTGTGGYEQYF. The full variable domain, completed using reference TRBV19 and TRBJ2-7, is DGGITQSPKYLFRKEGQNVTLSCEQNLNHDAMYWYRQDPGQGLRLIYYSQIVNDFQKGDIAEGYSVSREKKESFPLTVTSAQKNPTAFYLCASSTYTGTGGYEQYFGPGTRLTVT.

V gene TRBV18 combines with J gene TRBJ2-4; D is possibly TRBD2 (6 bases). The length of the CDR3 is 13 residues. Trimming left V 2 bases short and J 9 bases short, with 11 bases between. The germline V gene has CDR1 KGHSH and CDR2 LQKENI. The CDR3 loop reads CASSPAGRTIQYF. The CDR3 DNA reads TGTGCCAGCTCACCAGCGGGGAGAACCATTCAGTACTTC.

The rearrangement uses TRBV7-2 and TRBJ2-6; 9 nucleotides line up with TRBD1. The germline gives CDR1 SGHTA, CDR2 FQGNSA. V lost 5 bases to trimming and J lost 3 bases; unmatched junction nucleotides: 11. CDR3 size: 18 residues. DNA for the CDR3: TGTGCCAGCAGCCAACGGGGACAGGGAATCGGTGGGGCCAACGTCCTGACTTTC. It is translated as CASSQRGQGIGGANVLTF.

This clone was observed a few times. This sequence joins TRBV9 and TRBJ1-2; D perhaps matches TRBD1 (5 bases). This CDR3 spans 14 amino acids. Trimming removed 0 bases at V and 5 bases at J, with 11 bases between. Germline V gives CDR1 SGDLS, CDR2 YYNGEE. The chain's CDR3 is CASSVALGQYGYTF. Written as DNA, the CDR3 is TGTGCCAGCAGCGTAGCTTTGGGGCAGTATGGCTACACCTTC. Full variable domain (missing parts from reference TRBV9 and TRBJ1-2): DSGVTQTPKHLITATGQRVTLRCSPRSGDLSVYWYQQSLDQGLQFLIQYYNGEERAKGNILERFSAQQFPDLHSELNLSSLELGDSALYFCASSVALGQYGYTFGSGTRLTVV.

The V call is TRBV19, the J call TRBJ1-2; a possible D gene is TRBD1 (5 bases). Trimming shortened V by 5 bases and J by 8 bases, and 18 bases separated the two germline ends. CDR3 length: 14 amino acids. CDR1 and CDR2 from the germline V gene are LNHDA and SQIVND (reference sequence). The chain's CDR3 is CASSEDDRPWGYTF. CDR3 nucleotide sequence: TGTGCCAGTAGTGAAGACGACAGACCGTGGGGCTACACCTTC.

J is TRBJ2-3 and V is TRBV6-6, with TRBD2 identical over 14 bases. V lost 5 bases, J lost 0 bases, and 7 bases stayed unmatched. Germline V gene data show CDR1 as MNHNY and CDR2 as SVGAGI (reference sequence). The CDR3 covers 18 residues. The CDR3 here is CASSRVRLAGGSTDTQYF. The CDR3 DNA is TGTGCCAGCAGTCGAGTACGACTAGCGGGGGGGAGCACAGATACGCAGTATTTT.

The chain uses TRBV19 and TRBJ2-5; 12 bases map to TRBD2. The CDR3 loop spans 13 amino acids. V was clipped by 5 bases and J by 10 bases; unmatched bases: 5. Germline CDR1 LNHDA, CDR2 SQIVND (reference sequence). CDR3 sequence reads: CASSSSGGANQYF. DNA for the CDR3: TGTGCCAGTAGTTCTAGCGGGGGGGCGAACCAGTACTTC.

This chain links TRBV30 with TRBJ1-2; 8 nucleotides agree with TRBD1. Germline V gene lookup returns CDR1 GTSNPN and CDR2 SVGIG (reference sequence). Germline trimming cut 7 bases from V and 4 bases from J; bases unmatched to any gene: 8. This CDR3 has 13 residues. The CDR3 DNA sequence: TGTGCCTCGACCCCACAGGGGGGCTATGGCTACACCTTC. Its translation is CASTPQGGYGYTF.

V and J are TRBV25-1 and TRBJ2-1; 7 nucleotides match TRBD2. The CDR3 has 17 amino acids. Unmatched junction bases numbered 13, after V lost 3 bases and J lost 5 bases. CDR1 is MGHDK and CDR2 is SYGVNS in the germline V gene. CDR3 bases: TGTGCCAGCAGTGACATACTAGCGAGAGGAGGAAACAATGAGCAGTTCTTC. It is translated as CASSDILARGGNNEQFF.

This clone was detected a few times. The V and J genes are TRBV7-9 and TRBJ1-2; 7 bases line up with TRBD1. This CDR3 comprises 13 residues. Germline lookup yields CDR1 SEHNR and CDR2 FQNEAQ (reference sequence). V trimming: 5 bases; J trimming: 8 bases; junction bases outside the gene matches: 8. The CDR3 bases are TGTGCCAGCAGCCTATTTGGACAGGCGGGCTACACCTTC. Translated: CASSLFGQAGYTF.

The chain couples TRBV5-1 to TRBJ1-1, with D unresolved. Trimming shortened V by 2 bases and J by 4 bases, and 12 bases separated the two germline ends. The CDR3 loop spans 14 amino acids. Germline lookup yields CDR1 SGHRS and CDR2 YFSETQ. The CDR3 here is CASSLLGEVTEAFF. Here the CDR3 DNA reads TGCGCCAGCAGCTTACTCGGGGAAGTCACTGAAGCTTTCTTT.

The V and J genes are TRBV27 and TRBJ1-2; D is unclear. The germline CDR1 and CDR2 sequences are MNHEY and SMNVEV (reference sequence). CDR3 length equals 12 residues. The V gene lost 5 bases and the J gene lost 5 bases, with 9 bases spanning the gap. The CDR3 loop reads CASSPGGYGYTF. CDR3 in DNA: TGTGCCAGCAGTCCAGGCGGGTATGGCTACACCTTC.

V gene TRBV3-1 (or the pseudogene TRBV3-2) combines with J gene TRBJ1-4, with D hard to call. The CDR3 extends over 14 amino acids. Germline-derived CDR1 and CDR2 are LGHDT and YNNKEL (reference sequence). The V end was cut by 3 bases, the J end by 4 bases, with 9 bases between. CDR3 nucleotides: TGTGCCAGCAGCCAGTTCCTAAATAATGAAAAACTGTTTTTT. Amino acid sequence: CASSQFLNNEKLFF.

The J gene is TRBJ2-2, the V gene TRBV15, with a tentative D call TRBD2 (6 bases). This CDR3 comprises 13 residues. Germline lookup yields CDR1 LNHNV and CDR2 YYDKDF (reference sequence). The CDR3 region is CAGAGSYTGELFF. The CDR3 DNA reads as TGTGCAGGAGCCGGGAGTTACACCGGGGAGCTGTTTTTT.